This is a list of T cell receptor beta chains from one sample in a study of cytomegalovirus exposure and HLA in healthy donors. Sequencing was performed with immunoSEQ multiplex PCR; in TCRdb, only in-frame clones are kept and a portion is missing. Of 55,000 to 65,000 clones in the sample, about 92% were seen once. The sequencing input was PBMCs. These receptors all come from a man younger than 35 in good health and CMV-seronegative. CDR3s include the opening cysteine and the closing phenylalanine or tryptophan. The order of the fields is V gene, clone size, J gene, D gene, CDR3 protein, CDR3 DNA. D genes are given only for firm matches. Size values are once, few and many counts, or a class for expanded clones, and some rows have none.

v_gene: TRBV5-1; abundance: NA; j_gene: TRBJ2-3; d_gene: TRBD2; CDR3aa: CASRTSSTDTQYF; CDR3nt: TGCGCCAGCAGGACTAGCAGCACAGATACGCAGTATTTT
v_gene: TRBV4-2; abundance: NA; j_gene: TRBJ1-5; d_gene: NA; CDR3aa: CASSQDYQEGNQPQHF; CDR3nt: TGTGCCAGCAGCCAAGATTACCAGGAGGGCAATCAGCCCCAGCATTTT
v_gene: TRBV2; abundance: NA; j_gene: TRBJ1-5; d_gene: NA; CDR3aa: CASSEGGDSNQPQHF; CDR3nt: TGTGCCAGCAGTGAGGGAGGTGATAGCAATCAGCCCCAGCATTTT
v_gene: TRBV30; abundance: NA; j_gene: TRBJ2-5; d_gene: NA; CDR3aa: CAWRQLQETQYF; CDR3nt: TGTGCCTGGAGACAGCTCCAAGAGACCCAGTACTTC
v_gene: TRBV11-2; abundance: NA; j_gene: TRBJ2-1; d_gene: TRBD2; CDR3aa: CASSYTSGGPTYNEQFF; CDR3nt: TGTGCCAGCAGCTACACCTCGGGAGGGCCGACCTACAATGAGCAGTTCTTC
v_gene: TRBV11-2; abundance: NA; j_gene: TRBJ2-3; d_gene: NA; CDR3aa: CASSSVSDTQYF; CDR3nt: TGTGCCAGCAGCTCTGTATCAGATACGCAGTATTTT
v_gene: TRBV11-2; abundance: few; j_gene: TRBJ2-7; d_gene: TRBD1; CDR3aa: CASSSPGGREQYF; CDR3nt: TGTGCCAGCAGCTCCCCAGGGGGCCGGGAGCAGTACTTC
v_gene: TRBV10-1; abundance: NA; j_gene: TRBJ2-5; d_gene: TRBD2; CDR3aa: CASSPTSGRPAQYF; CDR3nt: TGCGCCAGCAGTCCGACTAGCGGGAGACCGGCCCAGTACTTC
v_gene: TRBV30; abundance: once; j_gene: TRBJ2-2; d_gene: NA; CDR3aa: CAWTPSAGWNTGELFF; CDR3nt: TGTGCCTGGACCCCCTCTGCAGGGTGGAACACCGGGGAGCTGTTTTTT
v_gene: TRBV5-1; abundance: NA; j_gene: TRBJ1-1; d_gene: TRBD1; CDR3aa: CASSPGQGARFSTEAFF; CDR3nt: TGCGCCAGCAGCCCGGGACAGGGGGCGCGTTTTAGCACTGAAGCTTTCTTT
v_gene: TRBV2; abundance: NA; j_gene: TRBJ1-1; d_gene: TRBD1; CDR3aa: CASRPTGAVTEAFF; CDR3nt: TGTGCCAGCAGACCGACAGGGGCGGTCACTGAAGCTTTCTTT
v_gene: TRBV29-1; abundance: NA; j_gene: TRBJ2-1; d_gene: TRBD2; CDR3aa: CSVEGTSGEIPYNEQFF; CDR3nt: TGCAGCGTTGAAGGGACTAGCGGGGAGATCCCCTACAATGAGCAGTTCTTC
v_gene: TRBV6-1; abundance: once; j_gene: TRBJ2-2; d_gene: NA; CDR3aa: CASSEGPGSDTGELFF; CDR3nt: TGTGCCAGCAGTGAGGGCCCTGGGAGTGACACCGGGGAGCTGTTTTTT
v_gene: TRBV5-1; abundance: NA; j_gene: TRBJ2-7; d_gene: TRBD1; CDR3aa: CASSSGQGYEQYF; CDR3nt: TGCGCCAGCAGTTCGGGACAGGGCTACGAGCAGTACTTC
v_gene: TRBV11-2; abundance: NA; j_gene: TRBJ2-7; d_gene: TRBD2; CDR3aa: CASSFADSGADEQYF; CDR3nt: TGTGCCAGCAGCTTCGCGGATAGCGGGGCTGACGAGCAGTACTTC
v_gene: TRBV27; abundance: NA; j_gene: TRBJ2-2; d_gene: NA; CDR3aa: CASRSGPGELFF; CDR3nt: TGTGCCAGCAGATCAGGGCCCGGGGAGCTGTTTTTT
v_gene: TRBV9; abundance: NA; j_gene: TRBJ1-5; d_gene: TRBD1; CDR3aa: CASSAYTPQTGALPQPQHF; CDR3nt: TGTGCCAGCAGCGCCTATACCCCTCAGACAGGGGCCCTCCCGCAGCCCCAGCATTTT
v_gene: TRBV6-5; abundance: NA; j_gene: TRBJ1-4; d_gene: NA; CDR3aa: CASMGGVGVEKLFF; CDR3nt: TGTGCCAGCATGGGGGGGGTAGGTGTTGAAAAACTGTTTTTT
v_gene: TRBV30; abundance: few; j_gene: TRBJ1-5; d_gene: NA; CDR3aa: CAWTQGRNQPQHF; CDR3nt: TGTGCCTGGACACAGGGACGCAATCAGCCCCAGCATTTT
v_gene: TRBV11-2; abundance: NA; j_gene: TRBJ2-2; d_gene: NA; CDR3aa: CASSNTGTGELFF; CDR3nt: TGTGCCAGCAGCAATACGGGAACCGGGGAGCTGTTTTTT
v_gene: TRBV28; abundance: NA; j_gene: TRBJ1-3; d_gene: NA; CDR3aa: CASSFQTSGIGGNTIYF; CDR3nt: TGTGCCAGCAGTTTCCAGACATCAGGGATCGGCGGAAACACCATATATTTT
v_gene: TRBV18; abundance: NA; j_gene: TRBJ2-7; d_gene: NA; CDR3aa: CASSPTGNEQYF; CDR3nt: TGTGCCAGCTCACCGACAGGCAACGAGCAGTACTTC
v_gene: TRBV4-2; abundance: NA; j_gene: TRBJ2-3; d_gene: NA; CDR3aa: CASSQEMGVPTDTQYF; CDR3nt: TGTGCCAGCAGCCAAGAAATGGGAGTCCCCACAGATACGCAGTATTTT
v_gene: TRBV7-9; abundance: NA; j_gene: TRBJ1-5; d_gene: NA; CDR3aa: CASSYRQPQHF; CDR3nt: TGTGCCAGCAGCTATAGACAGCCCCAGCATTTT
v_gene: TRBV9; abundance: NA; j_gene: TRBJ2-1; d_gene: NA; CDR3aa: CASSVPPGRGIVGEQFF; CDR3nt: TGTGCCAGCAGCGTGCCCCCTGGTCGCGGGATTGTCGGTGAGCAGTTCTTC
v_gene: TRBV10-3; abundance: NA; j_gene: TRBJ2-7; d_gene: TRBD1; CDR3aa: CAITSRDRGGEQYF; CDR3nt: TGTGCCATCACTAGCCGGGACAGGGGAGGCGAGCAGTACTTC
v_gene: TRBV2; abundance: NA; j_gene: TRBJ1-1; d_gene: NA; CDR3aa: CASSQDRTVNTEAFF; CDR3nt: TGTGCCAGCAGTCAAGATCGGACAGTGAACACTGAAGCTTTCTTT
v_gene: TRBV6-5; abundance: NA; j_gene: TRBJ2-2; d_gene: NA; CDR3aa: CASSQYTGELFF; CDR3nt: TGTGCCAGCAGCCAATACACCGGGGAGCTGTTTTTT
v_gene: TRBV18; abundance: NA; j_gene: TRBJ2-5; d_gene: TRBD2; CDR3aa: CASSPPRGSQETQYF; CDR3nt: TGTGCCAGCTCACCACCGCGGGGGTCCCAAGAGACCCAGTACTTC
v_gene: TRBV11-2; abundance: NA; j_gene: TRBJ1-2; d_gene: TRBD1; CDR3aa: CASSLGFYGTGANYGYTF; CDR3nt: TGTGCCAGCAGCTTAGGTTTTTACGGTACAGGGGCAAACTATGGCTACACCTTC
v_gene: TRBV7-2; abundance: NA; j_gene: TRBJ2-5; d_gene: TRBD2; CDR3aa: CASGGTGGKETQYF; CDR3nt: TGTGCCAGCGGCGGTACGGGAGGAAAAGAGACCCAGTACTTC
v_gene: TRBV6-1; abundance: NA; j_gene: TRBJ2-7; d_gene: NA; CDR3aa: CASRAATGSGDEQYF; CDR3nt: TGTGCCAGCAGAGCTGCTACAGGTTCGGGCGACGAGCAGTACTTC
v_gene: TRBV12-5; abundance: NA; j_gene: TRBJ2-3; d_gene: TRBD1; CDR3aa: CASGSDHGTGGLTDTQYF; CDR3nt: TGTGCTAGTGGTTCGGACCACGGGACAGGGGGCTTAACGGATACGCAGTATTTT
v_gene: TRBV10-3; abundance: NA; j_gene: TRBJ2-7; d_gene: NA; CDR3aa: CAISGPEPPHEQYF; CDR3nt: TGTGCCATCAGTGGCCCCGAGCCCCCCCACGAGCAGTACTTC
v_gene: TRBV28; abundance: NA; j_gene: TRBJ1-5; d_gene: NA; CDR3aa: CASRKSNQPQHF; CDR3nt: TGTGCCAGCCGTAAAAGCAATCAGCCCCAGCATTTT
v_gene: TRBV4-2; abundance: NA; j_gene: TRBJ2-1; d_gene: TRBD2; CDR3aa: CASSQERMLAESNEQFF; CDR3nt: TGTGCCAGCAGCCAAGAACGGATGCTAGCGGAATCCAATGAGCAGTTCTTC
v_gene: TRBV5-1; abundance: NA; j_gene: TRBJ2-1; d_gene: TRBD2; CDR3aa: CASSLWTSGRDEQFF; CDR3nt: TGCGCCAGCAGCTTGTGGACTAGCGGGAGAGATGAGCAGTTCTTC
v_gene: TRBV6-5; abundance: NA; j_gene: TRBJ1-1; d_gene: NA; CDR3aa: CASSREGRGEAFF; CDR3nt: TGTGCCAGCAGTCGGGAAGGGCGTGGTGAAGCTTTCTTT
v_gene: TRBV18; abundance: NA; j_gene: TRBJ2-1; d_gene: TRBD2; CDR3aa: CASSPRTSGRIVAIYEQFF; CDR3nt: TGTGCCAGCTCACCAAGGACTAGCGGGAGGATAGTCGCGATCTATGAGCAGTTCTTC
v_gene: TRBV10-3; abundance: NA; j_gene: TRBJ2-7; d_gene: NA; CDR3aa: CATEGVSSYEQYF; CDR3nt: TGTGCCACCGAGGGGGTGAGCTCCTACGAGCAGTACTTC